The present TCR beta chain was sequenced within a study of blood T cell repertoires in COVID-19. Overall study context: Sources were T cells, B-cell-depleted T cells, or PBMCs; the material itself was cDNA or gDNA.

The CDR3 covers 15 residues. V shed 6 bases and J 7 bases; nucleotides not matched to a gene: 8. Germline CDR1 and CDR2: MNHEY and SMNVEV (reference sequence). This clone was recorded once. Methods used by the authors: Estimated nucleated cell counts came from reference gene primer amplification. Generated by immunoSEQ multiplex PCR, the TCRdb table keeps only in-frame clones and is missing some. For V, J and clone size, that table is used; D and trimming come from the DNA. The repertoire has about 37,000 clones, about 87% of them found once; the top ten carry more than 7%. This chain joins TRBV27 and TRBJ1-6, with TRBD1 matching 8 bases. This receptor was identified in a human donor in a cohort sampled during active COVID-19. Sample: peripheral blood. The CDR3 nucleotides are TGTGCCAGCAGCATAAACGGACAGGGAAATTCACCCCTCCACTTT. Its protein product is CASSINGQGNSPLHF.